Following are 14 T cell receptor beta chains from one sample sequenced in a study of neoadjuvant nivolumab and ipilimumab in lung cancer. The method was immunoSEQ multiplex PCR; TCRdb's version includes in-frame clones alone and lacks a portion of them. Counted here are about 7,000 clones, approximately 80% occurring once; the ten biggest clones make up around 4.5%. The starting material was tumor tissue, obtained after neoadjuvant nivolumab, alone or with ipilimumab, at or shortly before surgery. The receptors shown here come from an adult with non-small cell lung cancer.

This clone was counted only a few times. The chain couples TRBV9 to TRBJ2-2; possibly TRBD1 or TRBD2 for D (5 bases each). CDR1 SGDLS and CDR2 YYNGEE come from the germline V gene. V was clipped by 0 bases and J by 0 bases, with 12 bases between them. This CDR3 has 17 residues. CDR3: CASSVDPGTANTGELFF. For the CDR3, the DNA is TGTGCCAGCAGCGTAGATCCCGGGACGGCGAACACCGGGGAGCTGTTTTTT.

The chain links TRBV4-2 to TRBJ1-2; perhaps TRBD1 as D (5 bases). CDR3 length equals 13 residues. The germline V gene has CDR1 LGHNA and CDR2 YNFKEQ. V gave up 0 bases and J gave up 3 bases, with 5 bases separating them. The DNA of the CDR3 is TGTGCCAGCAGCCAAGACAGGGACTATGGCTACACCTTC. It translates to CASSQDRDYGYTF.

The V and J genes are TRBV29-1 and TRBJ2-7, with D possibly TRBD1 on 5 matching bases. Germline CDR1 is SQVTM and CDR2 is ANQGSEA. V lost 6 bases, J lost 4 bases, and 13 bases lay in between. The CDR3 has 12 amino acids. CDR3 DNA sequence: TGCAGCGTGAGAGACAGTTGGTACGAGCAGTACTTC. Amino acids: CSVRDSWYEQYF.

The rearrangement joins TRBV6-1 to TRBJ2-5, with D hard to call. V was cut by 4 bases and J by 7 bases, with 4 bases left in between. The CDR3 loop spans 10 amino acids. The germline V gene has CDR1 MNHNS and CDR2 SASEGT. The DNA of the CDR3 is TGTGCCAGCAGTGTAAGGACCCAGTACTTC. Protein sequence: CASSVRTQYF.

This chain joins TRBV4-1 and TRBJ2-3, with 12 bases fitting TRBD2. CDR1 MGHRA and CDR2 YSYEKL come from the germline V gene. With V trimmed by 3 bases and J by 4 bases, 5 bases remained unmatched. This CDR3 spans 16 amino acids. As DNA, the CDR3 is TGCGCCAGCAGCCAGGATCTAGCGGGGGGGGCAGATACGCAGTATTTT. It translates to CASSQDLAGGADTQYF.

The rearrangement links TRBV29-1 to TRBJ2-2; 7 bases fit TRBD1. Trimming at V came to 5 bases and at J to 6 bases, leaving 6 bases not matched to a gene. Germline V gives CDR1 SQVTM, CDR2 ANQGSEA. The CDR3 contains 13 residues. Here the CDR3 DNA reads TGCAGCGTTCGACGACAGGGAGCCGGGGAGCTGTTTTTT. Protein product: CSVRRQGAGELFF.

This clone came up once. The genes are TRBV6-6 and TRBJ2-2; no clear D gene. CDR1 is MNHNY, CDR2 SVGAGI, per germline (reference sequence). V lost 0 bases and J lost 3, with 5 bases in between. This CDR3 spans 14 amino acids. The CDR3 reads CASSYSAHTGELFF. Written as DNA, the CDR3 is TGTGCCAGCAGTTACTCGGCTCACACCGGGGAGCTGTTTTTT.

This clone was found a few times. This sequence joins TRBV11-2 and TRBJ1-2, with TRBD1 identical over 11 bases. V gave up 4 bases and J gave up 13 bases; unmatched junction bases: 14. The CDR3 sequence is 15 residues long. Germline V gene sequence: CDR1 SGHAT, CDR2 FQNNGV. The CDR3 nucleotides read TGTGCCAGCAGCTCCTCATCCGGGACAGGGGGAAGTCTCACCTTC. Amino acid sequence: CASSSSSGTGGSLTF.

The V and J genes are TRBV7-9 and TRBJ2-7, with D tentatively TRBD1 (6 bases). Trimming removed 6 bases from V and 2 bases from J, with 11 bases in between. This CDR3 has 13 amino acids. Germline CDR1 and CDR2: SEHNR and FQNEAQ (reference sequence). The CDR3 DNA is TGTGCCAGCAGGGACAGCAGAGCCTACGAGCAGTACTTC. Translation: CASRDSRAYEQYF.

The chain uses TRBV5-8 and TRBJ2-1; TRBD2 agrees at 8 bases. Germline-derived CDR1 and CDR2 are SGHTS and YDEGEE. After removal of 1 base from V and 1 base from J, the junction contained 7 bases not matched to a gene. This CDR3 comprises 17 residues. The CDR3 here is CASSLFGGAGSYNEQFF. CDR3 coding DNA: TGTGCCAGCAGCTTGTTCGGGGGGGCCGGTTCCTACAATGAGCAGTTCTTC. Using reference TRBV5-8 and TRBJ2-1 for the parts outside the CDR3, the full variable domain is EAGVTQSPTHLIKTRGQQATLRCSPISGHTSVYWYQQALGLGLQFLLWYDEGEERNRGNFPPRFSGRQFPNYSSELNVNALELEDSALYLCASSLFGGAGSYNEQFFGPGTRLTVL.

The rearrangement joins TRBV29-1 to TRBJ2-1; D uncertain. This CDR3 spans 14 amino acids. Germline lookup yields CDR1 SQVTM and CDR2 ANQGSEA. Trimming removed 4 bases from V and 2 bases from J, with 12 bases in between. Here the CDR3 reads CSVGAATPYNEQFF. CDR3 in DNA: TGCAGCGTTGGGGCAGCCACGCCCTACAATGAGCAGTTCTTC.

The rearrangement joins TRBV5-4 to TRBJ2-1, with a tentative D call TRBD2 (6 bases). CDR1 and CDR2 from the germline V gene are SGHNT and YYREEE (reference sequence). The CDR3 spans 13 residues. V lost 0 bases and J lost 9, with 10 bases in between. The chain's CDR3 is CASSLGRVSEQFF. The CDR3 DNA reads as TGTGCCAGCAGCTTGGGGAGGGTGAGTGAGCAGTTCTTC. The full variable domain, completed using reference TRBV5-4 and TRBJ2-1, is ETGVTQSPTHLIKTRGQQVTLRCSSQSGHNTVSWYQQALGQGPQFIFQYYREEENGRGNFPPRFSGLQFPNYSSELNVNALELDDSALYLCASSLGRVSEQFFGPGTRLTVL.

V gene TRBV10-3 combines with J gene TRBJ2-7; D is perhaps TRBD1 or TRBD2 (5 bases each). Trimming cost V 0 bases and J 9 bases, with 9 bases left between them. Germline CDR1 ENHRY, CDR2 SYGVKD. The CDR3 consists of 12 residues. The CDR3 reads CAISESGVGQYF. DNA of the CDR3: TGTGCCATCAGTGAGTCGGGGGTAGGGCAGTACTTC.

This clone was observed a single time. The chain joins TRBV7-9 to TRBJ1-1; no clear D gene. Germline V lookup: CDR1 SEHNR, CDR2 FQNEAQ (reference sequence). V was trimmed by 2 bases and J by 4 bases, leaving 14 bases between them. The CDR3 runs to 15 residues. The CDR3 nucleotides are TGTGCCAGCAGCTTATCGGTCCATACTCCCACTGAAGCTTTCTTT. Its translation: CASSLSVHTPTEAFF.